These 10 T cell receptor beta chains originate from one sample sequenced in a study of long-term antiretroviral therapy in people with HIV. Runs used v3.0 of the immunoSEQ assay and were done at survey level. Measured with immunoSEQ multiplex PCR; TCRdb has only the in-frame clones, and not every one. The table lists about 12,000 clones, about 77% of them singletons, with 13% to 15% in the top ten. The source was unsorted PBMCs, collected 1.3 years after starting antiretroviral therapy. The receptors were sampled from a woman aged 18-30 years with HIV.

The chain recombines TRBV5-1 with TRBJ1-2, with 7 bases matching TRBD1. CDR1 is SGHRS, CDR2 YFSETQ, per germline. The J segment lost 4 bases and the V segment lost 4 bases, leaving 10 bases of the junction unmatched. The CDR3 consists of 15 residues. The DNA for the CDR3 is TGCGCCAGCAGCCGACTCGACAGGGACAGCTATGGCTACACCTTC. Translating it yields CASSRLDRDSYGYTF.

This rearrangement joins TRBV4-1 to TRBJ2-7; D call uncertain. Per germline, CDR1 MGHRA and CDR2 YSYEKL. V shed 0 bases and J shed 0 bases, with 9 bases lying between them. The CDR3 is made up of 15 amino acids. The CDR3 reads CASSQDPGGSYEQYF. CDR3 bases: TGCGCCAGCAGCCAAGATCCCGGTGGCTCCTACGAGCAGTACTTC.

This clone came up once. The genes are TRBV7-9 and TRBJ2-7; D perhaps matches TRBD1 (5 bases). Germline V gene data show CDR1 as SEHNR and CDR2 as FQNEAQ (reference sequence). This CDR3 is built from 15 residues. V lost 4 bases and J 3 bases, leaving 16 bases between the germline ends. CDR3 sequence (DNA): TGTGCCAGCAGCTCAGGACATTTGTCCGTCTACGAGCAGTACTTC. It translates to CASSSGHLSVYEQYF.

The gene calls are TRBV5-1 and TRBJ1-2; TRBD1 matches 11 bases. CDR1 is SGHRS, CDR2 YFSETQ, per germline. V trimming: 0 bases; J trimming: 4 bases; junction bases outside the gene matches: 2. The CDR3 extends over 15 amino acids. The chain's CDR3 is CASSLEGQGVYGYTF. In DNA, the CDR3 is TGCGCCAGCAGCTTGGAGGGACAGGGGGTCTATGGCTACACCTTC. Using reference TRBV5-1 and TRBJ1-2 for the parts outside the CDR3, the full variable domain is KAGVTQTPRYLIKTRGQQVTLSCSPISGHRSVSWYQQTPGQGLQFLFEYFSETQRNKGNFPGRFSGRQFSNSRSEMNVSTLELGDSALYLCASSLEGQGVYGYTFGSGTRLTVV.

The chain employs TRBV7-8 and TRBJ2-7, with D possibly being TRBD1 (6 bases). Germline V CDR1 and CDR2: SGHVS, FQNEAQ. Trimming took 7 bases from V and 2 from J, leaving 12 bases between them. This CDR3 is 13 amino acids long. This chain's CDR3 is CASIRDITYEQYF. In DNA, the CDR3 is TGTGCCAGCATCAGGGACATCACCTACGAGCAGTACTTC.

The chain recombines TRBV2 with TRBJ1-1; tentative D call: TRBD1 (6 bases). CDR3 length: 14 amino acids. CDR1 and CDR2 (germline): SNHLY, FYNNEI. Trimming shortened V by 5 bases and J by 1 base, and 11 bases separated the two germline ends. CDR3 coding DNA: TGTGCCAGCAGTTGGACAGCGACGAACACTGAAGCTTTCTTT. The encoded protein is CASSWTATNTEAFF.

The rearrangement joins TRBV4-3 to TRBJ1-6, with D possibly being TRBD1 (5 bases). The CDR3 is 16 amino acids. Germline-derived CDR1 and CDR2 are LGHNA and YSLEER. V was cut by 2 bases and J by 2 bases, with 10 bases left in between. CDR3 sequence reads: CASSQTPTAYNSPLHF. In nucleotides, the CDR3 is TGCGCCAGCAGCCAAACCCCGACAGCCTATAATTCACCCCTCCACTTT.

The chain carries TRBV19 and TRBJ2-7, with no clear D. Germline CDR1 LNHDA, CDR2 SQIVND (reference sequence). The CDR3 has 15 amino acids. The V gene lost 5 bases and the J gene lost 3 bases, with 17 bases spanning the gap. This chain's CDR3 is CASSGRVSRIYEQYF. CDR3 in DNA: TGTGCCAGTAGTGGTCGGGTTTCACGAATCTACGAGCAGTACTTC.

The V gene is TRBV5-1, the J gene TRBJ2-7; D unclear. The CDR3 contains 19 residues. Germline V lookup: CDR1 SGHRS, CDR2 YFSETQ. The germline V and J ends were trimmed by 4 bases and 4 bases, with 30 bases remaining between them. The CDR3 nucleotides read TGCGCCAGCAGCGACGACCCCAGCAGGCATTCTCGGCGGTTATACGAGCAGTACTTC. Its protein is CASSDDPSRHSRRLYEQYF.

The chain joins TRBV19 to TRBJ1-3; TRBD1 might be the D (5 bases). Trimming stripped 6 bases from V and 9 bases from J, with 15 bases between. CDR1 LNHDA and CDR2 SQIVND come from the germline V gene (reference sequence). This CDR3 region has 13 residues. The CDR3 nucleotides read TGTGCCAGTAGCAACAGCCCCGGGGGCACCATATATTTT. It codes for CASSNSPGGTIYF.